This T cell receptor (beta chain) stems from a study of blood T cells in healthy people across ages. The extraction recovered at least 5.5 micrograms of total RNA per sample. A second PCR of roughly 7 to 11 cycles used a sample-barcoded 5' primer and a J-beta primer mix. Every cDNA molecule bore a tag from a template-switch adaptor containing 12 random nucleotides. TCRdb ran MiXCR on the 5' RACE reads and lists one entry per CDR3 protein. The table lists about 670,000 distinct CDR3 sequences, over 40% of them singletons, with about 13% in the top ten. Regarding this clonotype: Compared with germline, one end of the junction differs, possibly owing to a read error.

Sequenced input: blood. The clonotype was recovered from a woman at least 80 years old in good health.

In nucleotides, the CDR3 is TGCGCCAGCAGCCAAAGTCCGGGGGATACGCAGTGTTTT. Amino acids: CASSQSPGDTQCF. V is TRBV5-1 and J is TRBJ2-3, with TRBD2 as a possible D gene (6 bases). The CDR3 consists of 13 residues. The V gene's germline CDR1 is SGHRS and CDR2 YFSETQ.